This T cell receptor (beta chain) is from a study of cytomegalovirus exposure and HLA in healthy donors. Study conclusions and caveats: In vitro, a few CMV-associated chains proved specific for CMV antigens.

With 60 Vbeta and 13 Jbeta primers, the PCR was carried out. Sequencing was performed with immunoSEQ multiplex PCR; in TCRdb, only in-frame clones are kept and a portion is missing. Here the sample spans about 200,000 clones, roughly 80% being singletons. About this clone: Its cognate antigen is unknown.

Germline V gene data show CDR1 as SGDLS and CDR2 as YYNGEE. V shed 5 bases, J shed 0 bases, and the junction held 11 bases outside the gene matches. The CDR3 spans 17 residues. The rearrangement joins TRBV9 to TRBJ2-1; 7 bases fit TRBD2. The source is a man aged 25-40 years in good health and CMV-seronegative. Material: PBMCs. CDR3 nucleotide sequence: TGTGCCAGCAGTGGGGCTAGCGGCTCGAGCTCCTACAATGAGCAGTTCTTC. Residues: CASSGASGSSSYNEQFF.